The 26 T cell receptor beta chains below all came from one sample that was sequenced in a study of beta chain features in type 1 diabetes (dated by TCRdb to the late 2010s). Summary of the overall study and its limitations: A moderate but significant shortening of TCRB CDR3 length was observed in type 1 diabetes patients in all four CD4+ subsets.

Library preparation used the immunoSEQ multiplex PCR assay. All of the isolated RNA was reverse transcribed with the High Capacity cDNA Reverse Transcription Kit, so expressed TCRB transcripts were sequenced. TCRdb stores this immuneACCESS table with in-frame sequences only. Part of the clones is absent; in the studies checked, under half of the shortfall reflects unresolved V genes, and no reason is known for the rest. This sample gives about 660,000 clones in total; over 11% of them show up just once. The ten top clones hold 0.035% to 0.045% of the sample. Their antigens are not known. Sequencing used naive CD4+ T cells from blood. Interpreted using the paper, the cell subset or site label stands for: true naive CD4+ T cells. The receptors were sampled from a man aged 18 to 30 with type 1 diabetes.

The chain recombines TRBV5-1 with TRBJ2-7, with TRBD1 matching over 11 bases. The germline CDR1 and CDR2 sequences are SGHRS and YFSETQ. V shed 3 bases and J 3 bases; nucleotides not matched to a gene: 2. The CDR3 is 14 residues long. CDR3 in amino acids: CASSWGQGDYEQYF. In DNA form, the CDR3 reads TGCGCCAGCAGCTGGGGACAGGGGGACTACGAGCAGTACTTC. Full variable domain (missing parts from reference TRBV5-1 and TRBJ2-7): KAGVTQTPRYLIKTRGQQVTLSCSPISGHRSVSWYQQTPGQGLQFLFEYFSETQRNKGNFPGRFSGRQFSNSRSEMNVSTLELGDSALYLCASSWGQGDYEQYFGPGTRLTVT.

V gene TRBV19 combines with J gene TRBJ2-7; 7 positions match TRBD2. The junction had 5 bases not matched to a gene; V was cut back by 7 bases and J by 2 bases. CDR1 and CDR2 from the germline V gene are LNHDA and SQIVND (reference sequence). CDR3 size: 13 residues. The CDR3 DNA sequence: TGTGCCAGTAAGCGGGATGGGGCCTACGAGCAGTACTTC. This encodes CASKRDGAYEQYF.

There are a few counts of this clone. The same CDR3 arises from other DNA sequences in this sample as well. This chain links TRBV14 with TRBJ2-1; 10 bases map to TRBD2. V lost 2 bases and J lost 3; bases outside the gene matches: 1. Germline V lookup: CDR1 SGHDN, CDR2 FVKESK. The CDR3 has 15 amino acids. The CDR3 DNA reads as TGTGCCAGCAGCCAATTAGCGGGAGGCTACAATGAGCAGTTCTTC. Translating gives CASSQLAGGYNEQFF.

The J gene is TRBJ1-5, the V gene TRBV6-6; possible D gene TRBD1, 5 bases. The CDR3 has 14 amino acids. From germline, CDR1 is MNHNY and CDR2 SVGAGI (reference sequence). The ends were cut back, 6 bases at V and 4 bases at J, with 13 bases in the middle. The CDR3 reads CASSSPGINQPQHF. The CDR3 DNA sequence: TGTGCCAGCAGCTCCCCAGGGATAAATCAGCCCCAGCATTTT.

In its sample, this clone was seen a few times. V usage is TRBV30 and J usage is TRBJ2-5; perhaps D is TRBD1 or TRBD2 (5 bases each). Germline CDR1 and CDR2: GTSNPN and SVGIG (reference sequence). V was shortened by 2 bases and J by 4 bases, with 14 bases between the two germline ends. CDR3 length equals 14 residues. As DNA, the CDR3 is TGTGCCTGGAGTAGGCCAGGGAGTCTAGAGACCCAGTACTTC. It yields the protein CAWSRPGSLETQYF. Full variable domain (rest looked up from reference TRBV30 and TRBJ2-5): SQTIHQWPATLVQPVGSPLSLECTVEGTSNPNLYWYRQAAGRGLQLLFYSVGIGQISSEVPQNLSASRPQDRQFILSSKKLLLSDSGFYLCAWSRPGSLETQYFGPGTRLLVL.

V is TRBV14 and J is TRBJ1-6, with D hard to call. Per the germline V gene, CDR1 is SGHDN and CDR2 is FVKESK. V was pared by 0 bases and J by 0 bases, with 9 bases between. The CDR3 runs 17 residues. CDR3 protein: CASSQDSASSYNSPLHF. The CDR3 region has the DNA TGTGCCAGCAGCCAAGATTCCGCAAGCTCCTATAATTCACCCCTCCACTTT.

Only a few counts were recorded for this clone. The chain employs TRBV7-6 and TRBJ2-5; D remains ambiguous. CDR1 SGHVS and CDR2 FNYEAQ come from the germline V gene. CDR3 length: 15 residues. Trimming pared 6 bases from V and 0 bases from J, leaving 14 bases between. The CDR3 is CASSLSHGYQETQYF. The CDR3 DNA reads TGTGCCAGCAGTCTCTCCCACGGGTACCAAGAGACCCAGTACTTC.

This clone was detected a few times. The V call is TRBV11-1, the J call TRBJ1-1; 7 bases are a match to TRBD1. The CDR3 extends over 14 amino acids. CDR1 and CDR2 from the germline V gene are SGHAT and FQDESV (reference sequence). V lost 7 bases and J lost 5; bases outside the gene matches: 10. This chain's CDR3 is CASTPQGGATEAFF. CDR3 coding DNA: TGTGCCAGCACCCCGCAGGGGGGCGCGACTGAAGCTTTCTTT.

The chain is built from TRBV2 and TRBJ2-3; no firm D call. Germline V gene sequence: CDR1 SNHLY, CDR2 FYNNEI. V lost 2 bases, J lost 0 bases, and 9 bases lay in between. This CDR3 region has 15 residues. CDR3 DNA sequence: TGTGCCAGCAGTGAATTTAGTAGGAGCACAGATACGCAGTATTTT. This codes for CASSEFSRSTDTQYF.

The rearrangement links TRBV5-1 to TRBJ2-5, with TRBD1 as a possible D gene (6 bases). The CDR3 loop spans 13 amino acids. Germline V gives CDR1 SGHRS, CDR2 YFSETQ. V was clipped by 4 bases and J by 5 bases, with 12 bases between them. The CDR3: CASSPDQGETQYF. As DNA, the CDR3 is TGCGCCAGCAGCCCGGACCAGGGGGAGACCCAGTACTTC.

V is TRBV30 and J is TRBJ2-4; D gene unclear. The length of the CDR3 is 11 residues. Trimming stripped 0 bases from V and 13 bases from J, with 10 bases between. Germline CDR1 and CDR2: GTSNPN and SVGIG (reference sequence). The CDR3 DNA reads as TGTGCCTGGAGTGTAGGGTACTTGCAGTACTTC. This sequence encodes CAWSVGYLQYF.

The chain couples TRBV19 to TRBJ2-6; the D is unclear. V was pared by 10 bases and J by 0 bases, with 19 bases between. Germline V gene sequence: CDR1 LNHDA, CDR2 SQIVND (reference sequence). This CDR3 is built from 17 residues. CDR3 amino acids: CATSPRSRNSGANVLTF. As DNA, the CDR3 is TGTGCCACCTCGCCGCGAAGTCGGAACTCTGGGGCCAACGTCCTGACTTTC.

The rearrangement joins TRBV23-1 to TRBJ1-5, with D unclear. TRBV23-1 is filed as an ORF, its function uncertain. V lost 3 bases and J lost 2, with 14 bases in between. The CDR3 contains 16 residues. CDR3 nucleotide sequence: TGCGCCAGCAGTCAGATGTTGGGGAAAGGCAATCAGCCCCAGCATTTT. This translates into CASSQMLGKGNQPQHF.

This clone showed up just a few times. V usage is TRBV28 and J usage is TRBJ2-2, with D possibly matching TRBD2 (6 bases). This CDR3 is built from 17 residues. Per the germline V gene, CDR1 is MDHEN and CDR2 is SYDVKM. V lost 9 bases, J lost 2 bases, and 22 bases lay in between. As DNA, the CDR3 is TGTGCCAGTTCGCCGCCCCCGGGGGTCGAAAACACCGGGGAGCTGTTTTTT. As protein: CASSPPPGVENTGELFF. The full variable domain, with the rest looked up from reference TRBV28 and TRBJ2-2, is DVKVTQSSRYLVKRTGEKVFLECVQDMDHENMFWYRQDPGLGLRLIYFSYDVKMKEKGDIPEGYSVSREKKERFSLILESASTNQTSMYLCASSPPPGVENTGELFFGEGSRLTVL.

This chain joins TRBV15 and TRBJ2-3; the match to TRBD1 covers 8 bases. The CDR3 runs 16 residues. V lost 0 bases and J lost 3; bases outside the gene matches: 5. Germline CDR1 is LNHNV and CDR2 is YYDKDF (reference sequence). CDR3 amino acids: CATSRDPGQGTDTQYF. As DNA, the CDR3 is TGTGCCACCAGCAGAGACCCAGGACAGGGAACAGATACGCAGTATTTT.

This clone was observed a handful of times. The J gene is TRBJ1-1, the V gene TRBV10-1; no clear D. V was trimmed by 8 bases and J by 0 bases, leaving 7 bases between them. The CDR3 length is 12 residues. Germline CDR1 reads WNHNN; CDR2 reads SYGVQD (reference sequence). The chain's CDR3 is CASAYLNTEAFF. CDR3 nucleotide sequence: TGCGCCAGCGCATACTTGAACACTGAAGCTTTCTTT.

This chain uses TRBV7-2 with TRBJ2-7; D call uncertain. The CDR3 has 16 residues. Germline V gene data show CDR1 as SGHTA and CDR2 as FQGNSA. V lost 3 bases to trimming and J lost 0 bases, with 15 bases between them. For the CDR3, the DNA is TGTGCCAGCAGCTTTCCAGCCCCCAGAACCTCCTACGAGCAGTACTTC. It specifies CASSFPAPRTSYEQYF. Full variable domain (missing parts from reference TRBV7-2 and TRBJ2-7): GAGVSQSPSNKVTEKGKDVELRCDPISGHTALYWYRQSLGQGLEFLIYFQGNSAPDKSGLPSDRFSAERTGGSVSTLTIQRTQQEDSAVYLCASSFPAPRTSYEQYFGPGTRLTVT.

This sequence joins TRBV11-2 and TRBJ2-4, with no clear D. Germline V lookup: CDR1 SGHAT, CDR2 FQNNGV. V gave up 1 base and J gave up 8 bases, with 9 bases separating them. CDR3 length: 13 residues. The CDR3 protein is CASSLGLEDIQYF. CDR3 DNA: TGTGCCAGCAGCTTAGGATTAGAAGACATTCAGTACTTC.

This clone turned up a few times. V usage is TRBV5-1 and J usage is TRBJ2-5; D remains ambiguous. This CDR3 comprises 13 residues. Germline V gives CDR1 SGHRS, CDR2 YFSETQ. Trimming removed 7 bases from V and 1 base from J, with 11 bases in between. The CDR3 sequence is CASSPEAQETQYF. The CDR3 bases are TGCGCCAGCTCTCCCGAGGCCCAAGAGACCCAGTACTTC.

This clone was picked up a small number of times. J is TRBJ2-7 and V is TRBV18; D gene uncertain. Germline V gives CDR1 KGHSH, CDR2 LQKENI. The CDR3 is 14 residues long. V was shortened by 4 bases and J by 7 bases, with 17 bases between the two germline ends. CDR3 nucleotide sequence: TGTGCCAGCTCACTCGCCGCGCGCCGCAAAGAGCAGTACTTC. It translates to CASSLAARRKEQYF.

This clone was detected a few times. The genes are TRBV7-9 and TRBJ2-2, with no clear D. CDR1 and CDR2 (germline): SEHNR, FQNEAQ (reference sequence). V shed 9 bases and J shed 4 bases, with 9 bases lying between them. CDR3 length equals 12 residues. Here the CDR3 DNA reads TGTGCCAGTACAGAGTTCACCGGGGAGCTGTTTTTT. Its protein product is CASTEFTGELFF.

J is TRBJ2-3 and V is TRBV29-1; no definite D call. Germline V gives CDR1 SQVTM, CDR2 ANQGSEA. The CDR3 extends over 14 amino acids. V was shortened by 4 bases and J by 1 base, with 12 bases between the two germline ends. CDR3: CSVGVRLGTDTQYF. The CDR3 nucleotides are TGCAGCGTTGGGGTACGGCTAGGCACAGATACGCAGTATTTT.

V usage is TRBV10-3 and J usage is TRBJ1-1, with a possible D match to TRBD1 (6 bases). CDR1 is ENHRY, CDR2 SYGVKD, per germline. The ends were cut back, 10 bases at V and 4 bases at J, with 19 bases in the middle. This CDR3 is built from 14 residues. CDR3 sequence reads: CATSGVGTGTEAFF. The CDR3 DNA sequence: TGTGCCACCTCAGGGGTAGGAACGGGCACTGAAGCTTTCTTT.

The chain has TRBV30 and TRBJ1-4; a possible D gene is TRBD1 (6 bases). Germline lookup yields CDR1 GTSNPN and CDR2 SVGIG (reference sequence). CDR3 length equals 13 residues. V was shortened by 5 bases and J by 4 bases, with 11 bases between the two germline ends. The CDR3 DNA sequence: TGTGCCTGGGGGACACAGTTTAATGAAAAACTGTTTTTT. It yields the protein CAWGTQFNEKLFF.

This clone was picked up a small number of times. The chain links TRBV14 to TRBJ2-3; maybe TRBD2 (5 bases). This CDR3 region has 14 residues. Trimming took 2 bases from V and 3 from J, leaving 9 bases between them. Germline assignment: CDR1 SGHDN and CDR2 FVKESK. The CDR3 loop reads CASSQRRTTDTQYF. CDR3 in DNA: TGTGCCAGCAGCCAACGGAGGACTACAGATACGCAGTATTTT.

This clone came up a few times. The chain recombines TRBV7-9 with TRBJ2-7, with D unclear. Germline lookup yields CDR1 SEHNR and CDR2 FQNEAQ (reference sequence). Trimming shortened V by 2 bases and J by 7 bases, and 9 bases separated the two germline ends. CDR3 length equals 12 residues. The CDR3 sequence is CASSLIGREQYF. The CDR3, as DNA: TGTGCCAGCAGCTTAATCGGGCGGGAGCAGTACTTC. The full variable domain, rest sourced from reference TRBV7-9 and TRBJ2-7, is DTGVSQNPRHKITKRGQNVTFRCDPISEHNRLYWYRQTLGQGPEFLTYFQNEAQLEKSRLLSDRFSAERPKGSFSTLEIQRTEQGDSAMYLCASSLIGREQYFGPGTRLTVT.